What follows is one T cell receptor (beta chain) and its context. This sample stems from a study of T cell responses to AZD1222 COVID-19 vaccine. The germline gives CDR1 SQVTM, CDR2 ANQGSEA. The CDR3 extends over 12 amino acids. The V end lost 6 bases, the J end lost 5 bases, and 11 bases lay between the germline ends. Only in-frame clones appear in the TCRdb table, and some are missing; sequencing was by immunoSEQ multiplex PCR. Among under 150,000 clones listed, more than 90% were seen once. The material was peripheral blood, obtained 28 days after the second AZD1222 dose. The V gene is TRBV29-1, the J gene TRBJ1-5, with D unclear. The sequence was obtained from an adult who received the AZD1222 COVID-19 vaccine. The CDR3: CSVLDGYQPQHF. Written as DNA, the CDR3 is TGCAGCGTCCTCGATGGATATCAGCCCCAGCATTTT.